These 10 T cell receptor beta chains were sequenced from one sample in a study of cytomegalovirus exposure and HLA in healthy donors. Produced via immunoSEQ multiplex PCR; TCRdb's table is partial and in-frame only. Among 250,000 to 400,000 clones listed, 70% to 90% were seen once. Sequenced: PBMCs. These receptors were collected from a man aged 25-45 years in good health and CMV-seronegative.

The genes are TRBV4-3 and TRBJ1-2; D ambiguous. V was pared by 0 bases and J by 0 bases, with 11 bases between. Germline assignment: CDR1 LGHNA and CDR2 YSLEER. This CDR3 contains 16 residues. CDR3 in amino acids: CASSQEPTAANYGYTF. CDR3 coding DNA: TGCGCCAGCAGCCAAGAACCCACAGCCGCTAACTATGGCTACACCTTC.

The chain employs TRBV7-2 and TRBJ2-5; TRBD1 matches 8 bases. The CDR3 is 14 amino acids. Trimming took 4 bases from V and 2 from J; bases not matched to a gene: 3. The germline V gene has CDR1 SGHTA and CDR2 FQGNSA. The CDR3 spells CASSSGQGQETQYF. The CDR3 DNA is TGTGCCAGCAGCTCCGGACAGGGACAAGAGACCCAGTACTTC.

The chain has TRBV4-3 and TRBJ2-5; a weak D match, TRBD2 (5 bases). Germline V gene sequence: CDR1 LGHNA, CDR2 YSLEER. This CDR3 has 14 amino acids. With 1 base removed from V and 4 bases from J, the gap between germline ends came to 10 bases. In DNA, the CDR3 is TGCGCCAGCAGCCAAGGTCGGGGTGGAGAGACCCAGTACTTC. This translates into CASSQGRGGETQYF.

V and J are TRBV15 and TRBJ1-1, with 7 bases that match TRBD1. V was pared by 0 bases and J by 3 bases, with 7 bases of the junction left unmatched. Looked up from germline, CDR1 is LNHNV and CDR2 is YYDKDF (reference sequence). The CDR3 sequence is 16 residues long. CDR3 coding DNA: TGTGCCACCAGCAGAGATGGGGACAGCCTTTACACTGAAGCTTTCTTT. It is translated as CATSRDGDSLYTEAFF.

The rearrangement uses TRBV20-1 and TRBJ1-2, with D maybe TRBD1 (5 bases). CDR3 length equals 11 residues. Germline CDR1 reads DFQATT; CDR2 reads SNEGSKA (reference sequence). Trimming left V 6 bases short and J 7 bases short, with 12 bases between. CDR3: CSANAGGGYTF. CDR3 bases: TGCAGTGCAAATGCGGGGGGTGGCTACACCTTC.

The V gene is TRBV7-9, the J gene TRBJ2-1; tentatively, D is TRBD1 (6 bases). V shed 2 bases and J shed 0 bases, with 14 bases lying between them. This CDR3 is 17 amino acids long. Germline CDR1 and CDR2: SEHNR and FQNEAQ (reference sequence). The CDR3 reads CASSLRDQGSSYNEQFF. As DNA, the CDR3 is TGTGCCAGCAGCTTACGCGATCAGGGGAGCTCCTACAATGAGCAGTTCTTC.

The gene calls are TRBV6-6 and TRBJ2-2; D may be TRBD1 (5 bases). The length of the CDR3 is 12 residues. Germline V gene lookup returns CDR1 MNHNY and CDR2 SVGAGI (reference sequence). Trimming shortened V by 2 bases and J by 9 bases, and 7 bases separated the two germline ends. In DNA, the CDR3 is TGTGCCAGCAGTTACAGGGGCCGGGAGCTGTTTTTT. Its translation is CASSYRGRELFF.

V is TRBV15 and J is TRBJ2-7; TRBD1 matches 9 bases. V shed 1 base and J 6 bases; nucleotides not matched to a gene: 4. Looked up from germline, CDR1 is LNHNV and CDR2 is YYDKDF (reference sequence). The CDR3 spans 14 residues. The CDR3 nucleotides are TGTGCCACCAGCAGAGTTCGGACAGGGGTCGAGCAGTACTTC. It yields the protein CATSRVRTGVEQYF.

The chain joins TRBV19 to TRBJ1-4; 7 bases line up with TRBD1. Trimming cost V 3 bases and J 5 bases; bases outside gene matches: 9. This CDR3 is built from 16 residues. The V gene's germline CDR1 is LNHDA and CDR2 SQIVND (reference sequence). The CDR3 reads CASSMFGDRQNEKLFF. Written as DNA, the CDR3 is TGTGCCAGTAGTATGTTCGGGGACAGACAGAATGAAAAACTGTTTTTT. The full variable domain, its missing parts supplied by reference TRBV19 and TRBJ1-4, is DGGITQSPKYLFRKEGQNVTLSCEQNLNHDAMYWYRQDPGQGLRLIYYSQIVNDFQKGDIAEGYSVSREKKESFPLTVTSAQKNPTAFYLCASSMFGDRQNEKLFFGSGTQLSVL.

The J gene is TRBJ2-3, the V gene TRBV6-1; TRBD1 agrees at 7 bases. CDR1 is MNHNS and CDR2 is SASEGT in the germline V gene. V dropped 4 bases and J dropped 2; count of bases not matched to a gene: 12. This CDR3 is 17 amino acids long. CDR3 in DNA: TGTGCCAGCAGTGTCTCTAGGGGGCTCCTAGACACAGATACGCAGTATTTT. It yields the protein CASSVSRGLLDTDTQYF.